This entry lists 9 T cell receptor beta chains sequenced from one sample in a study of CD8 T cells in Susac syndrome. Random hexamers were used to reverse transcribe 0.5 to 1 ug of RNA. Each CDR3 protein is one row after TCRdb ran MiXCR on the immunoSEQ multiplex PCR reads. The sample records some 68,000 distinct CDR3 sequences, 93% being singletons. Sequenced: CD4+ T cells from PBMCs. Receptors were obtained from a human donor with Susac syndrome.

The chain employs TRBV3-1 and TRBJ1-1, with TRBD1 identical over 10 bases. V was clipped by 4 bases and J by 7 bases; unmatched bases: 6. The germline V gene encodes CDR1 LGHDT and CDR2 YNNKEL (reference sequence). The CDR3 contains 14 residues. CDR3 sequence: CASSPWDRGYEAFF. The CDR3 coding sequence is TGTGCCAGCAGCCCCTGGGACAGGGGATATGAAGCTTTCTTT.

The DNA for the CDR3 is TGTGCCAGCAGCTCATACTACAGGGATGGGGAGGGCTACACCTTC. Translation: CASSSYYRDGEGYTF. The rearrangement joins TRBV5-4 to TRBJ1-2; D perhaps matches TRBD1 (6 bases). This CDR3 comprises 15 residues. Trimming removed 3 bases from V and 8 bases from J, with 20 bases in between. CDR1 and CDR2 (germline): SGHNT, YYREEE (reference sequence).

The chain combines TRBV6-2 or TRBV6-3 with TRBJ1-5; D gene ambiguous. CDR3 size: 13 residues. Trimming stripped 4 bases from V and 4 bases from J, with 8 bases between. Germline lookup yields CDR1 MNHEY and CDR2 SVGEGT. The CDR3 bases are TGTGCCAGCAGTTTCGTGATTAATCAGCCCCAGCATTTT. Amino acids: CASSFVINQPQHF.

The CDR3, as DNA: TGTGCCAGCAGCCCGGATCTCGCAGTCTCCTACGAGCAGTACTTC. Its protein product is CASSPDLAVSYEQYF. The rearrangement joins TRBV7-2 to TRBJ2-7; D remains unclear. Germline-derived CDR1 and CDR2 are SGHTA and FQGNSA. The CDR3 runs to 15 residues. V was pared by 5 bases and J by 0 bases, with 14 bases between.

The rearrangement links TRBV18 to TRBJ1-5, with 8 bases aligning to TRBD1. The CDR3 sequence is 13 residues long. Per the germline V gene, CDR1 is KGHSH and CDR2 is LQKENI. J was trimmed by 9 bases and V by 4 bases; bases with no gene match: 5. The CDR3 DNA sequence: TGTGCCAGCTCACGGGACAGGCTGTCGCCCCAGCATTTT. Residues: CASSRDRLSPQHF.

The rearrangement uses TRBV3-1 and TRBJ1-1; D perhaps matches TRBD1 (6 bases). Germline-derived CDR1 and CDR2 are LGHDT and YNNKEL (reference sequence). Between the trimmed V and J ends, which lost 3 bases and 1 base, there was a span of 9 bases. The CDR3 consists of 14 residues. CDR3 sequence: CASSQGRGNTEAFF. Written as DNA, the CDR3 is TGTGCCAGCAGCCAGGGCAGGGGGAACACTGAAGCTTTCTTT.

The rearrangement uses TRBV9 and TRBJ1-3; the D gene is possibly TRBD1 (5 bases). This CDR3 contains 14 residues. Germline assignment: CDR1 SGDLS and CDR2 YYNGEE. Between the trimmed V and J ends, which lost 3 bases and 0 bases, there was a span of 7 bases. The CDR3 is CASSDRSSGNTIYF. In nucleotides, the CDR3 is TGTGCCAGCAGCGACAGGAGCTCTGGAAACACCATATATTTT.

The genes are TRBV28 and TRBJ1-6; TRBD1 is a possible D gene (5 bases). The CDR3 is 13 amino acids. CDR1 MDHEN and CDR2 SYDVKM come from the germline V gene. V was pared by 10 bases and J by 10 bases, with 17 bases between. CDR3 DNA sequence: TGTGCCACCTGGAGGGGAAGGGAATCACCCCTCCACTTT. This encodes CATWRGRESPLHF.

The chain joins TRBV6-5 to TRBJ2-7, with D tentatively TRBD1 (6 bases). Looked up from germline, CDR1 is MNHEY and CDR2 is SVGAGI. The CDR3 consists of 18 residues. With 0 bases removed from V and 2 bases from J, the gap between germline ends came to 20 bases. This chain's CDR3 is CASSYSPSLDGGTYEQYF. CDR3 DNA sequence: TGTGCCAGCAGTTACTCTCCCTCTCTTGATGGGGGCACCTACGAGCAGTACTTC.